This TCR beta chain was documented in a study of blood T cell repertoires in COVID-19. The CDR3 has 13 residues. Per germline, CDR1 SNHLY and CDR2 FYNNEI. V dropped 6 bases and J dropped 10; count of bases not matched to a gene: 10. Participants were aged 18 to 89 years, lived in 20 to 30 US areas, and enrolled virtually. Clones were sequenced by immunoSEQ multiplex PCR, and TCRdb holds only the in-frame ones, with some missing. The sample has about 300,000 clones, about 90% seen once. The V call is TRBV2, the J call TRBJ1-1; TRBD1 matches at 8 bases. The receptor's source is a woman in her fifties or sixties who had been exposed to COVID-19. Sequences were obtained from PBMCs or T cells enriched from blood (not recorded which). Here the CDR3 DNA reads TGTGCCAGCAGACCCCTGGGACAGGCCCTAGCTTTCTTT. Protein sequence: CASRPLGQALAFF.